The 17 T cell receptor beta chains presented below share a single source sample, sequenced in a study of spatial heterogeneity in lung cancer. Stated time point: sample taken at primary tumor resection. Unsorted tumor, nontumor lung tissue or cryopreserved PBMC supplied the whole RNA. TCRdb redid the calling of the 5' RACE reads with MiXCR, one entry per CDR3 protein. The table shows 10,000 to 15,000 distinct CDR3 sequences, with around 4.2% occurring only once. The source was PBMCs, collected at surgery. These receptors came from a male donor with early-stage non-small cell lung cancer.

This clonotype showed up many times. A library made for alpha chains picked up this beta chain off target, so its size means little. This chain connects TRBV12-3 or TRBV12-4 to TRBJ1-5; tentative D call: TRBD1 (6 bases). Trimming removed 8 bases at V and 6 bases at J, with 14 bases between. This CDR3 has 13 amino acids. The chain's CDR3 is CASCRDMVQPQHF. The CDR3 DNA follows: TGTGCCAGCTGCCGGGACATGGTTCAGCCCCAGCATTTT.

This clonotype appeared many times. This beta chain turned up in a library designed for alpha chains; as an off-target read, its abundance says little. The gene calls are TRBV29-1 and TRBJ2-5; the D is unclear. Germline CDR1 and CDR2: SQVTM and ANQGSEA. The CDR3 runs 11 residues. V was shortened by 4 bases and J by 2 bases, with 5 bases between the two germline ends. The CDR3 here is CSVGLQETQYF. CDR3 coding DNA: TGCAGCGTTGGCCTTCAAGAGACCCAGTACTTC.

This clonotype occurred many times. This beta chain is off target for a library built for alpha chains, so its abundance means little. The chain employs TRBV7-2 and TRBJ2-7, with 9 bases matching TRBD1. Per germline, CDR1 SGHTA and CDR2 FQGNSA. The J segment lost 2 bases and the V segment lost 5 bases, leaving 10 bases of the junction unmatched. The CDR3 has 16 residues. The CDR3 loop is CASSPNDGTGPYEQYF. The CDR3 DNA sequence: TGTGCCAGCAGCCCTAACGACGGGACAGGGCCCTACGAGCAGTACTTC.

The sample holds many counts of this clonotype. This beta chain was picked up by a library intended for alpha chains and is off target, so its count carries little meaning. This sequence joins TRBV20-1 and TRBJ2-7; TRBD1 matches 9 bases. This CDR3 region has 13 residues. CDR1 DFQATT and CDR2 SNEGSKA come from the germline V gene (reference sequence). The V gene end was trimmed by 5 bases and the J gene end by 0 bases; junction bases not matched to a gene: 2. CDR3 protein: CSAGTGLSYEQYF. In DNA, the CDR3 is TGCAGTGCTGGGACAGGGCTCTCCTACGAGCAGTACTTC.

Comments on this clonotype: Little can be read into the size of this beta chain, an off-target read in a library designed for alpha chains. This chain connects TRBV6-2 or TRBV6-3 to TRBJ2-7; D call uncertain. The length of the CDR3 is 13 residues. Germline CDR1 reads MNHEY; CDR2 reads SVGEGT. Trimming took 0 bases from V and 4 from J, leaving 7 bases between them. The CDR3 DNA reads TGTGCCAGCAGTTACTCGAACCAATACGAGCAGTACTTC. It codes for CASSYSNQYEQYF.

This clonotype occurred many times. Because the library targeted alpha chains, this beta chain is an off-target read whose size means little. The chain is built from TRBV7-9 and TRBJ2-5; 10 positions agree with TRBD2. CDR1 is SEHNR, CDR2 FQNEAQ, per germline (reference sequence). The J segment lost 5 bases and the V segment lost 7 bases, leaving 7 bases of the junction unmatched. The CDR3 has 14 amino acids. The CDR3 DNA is TGTGCCAGCACCGAGCGGGAGGGCCGGGAGACCCAGTACTTC. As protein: CASTEREGRETQYF.

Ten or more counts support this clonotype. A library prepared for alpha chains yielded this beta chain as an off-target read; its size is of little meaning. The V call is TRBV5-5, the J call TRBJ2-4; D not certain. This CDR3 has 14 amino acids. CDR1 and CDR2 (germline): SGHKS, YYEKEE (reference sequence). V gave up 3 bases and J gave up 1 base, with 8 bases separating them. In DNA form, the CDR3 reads TGTGCCAGCAGCTGGGCTGGGGCCAAAAACATTCAGTACTTC. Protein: CASSWAGAKNIQYF.

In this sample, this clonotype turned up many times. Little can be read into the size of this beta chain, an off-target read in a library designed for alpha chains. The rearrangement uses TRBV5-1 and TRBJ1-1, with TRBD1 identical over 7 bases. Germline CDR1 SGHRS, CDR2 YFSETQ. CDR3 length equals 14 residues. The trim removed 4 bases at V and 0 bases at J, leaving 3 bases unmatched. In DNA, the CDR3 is TGCGCCAGCAGCCCGACAGGGCTGAACACTGAAGCTTTCTTT. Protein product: CASSPTGLNTEAFF.

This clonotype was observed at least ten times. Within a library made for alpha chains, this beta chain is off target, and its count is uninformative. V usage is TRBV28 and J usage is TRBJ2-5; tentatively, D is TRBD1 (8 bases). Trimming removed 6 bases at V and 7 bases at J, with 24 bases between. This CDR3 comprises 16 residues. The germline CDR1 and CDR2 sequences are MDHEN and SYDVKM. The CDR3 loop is CASRYPGQGGTGTQYF. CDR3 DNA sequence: TGTGCCAGCAGATACCCAGGACAGGGAGGGACGGGGACCCAGTACTTC.

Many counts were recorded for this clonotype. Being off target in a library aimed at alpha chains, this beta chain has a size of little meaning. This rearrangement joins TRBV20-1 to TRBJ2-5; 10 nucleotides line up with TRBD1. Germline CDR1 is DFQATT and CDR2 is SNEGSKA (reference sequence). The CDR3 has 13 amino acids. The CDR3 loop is CSPDRQGAETQYF. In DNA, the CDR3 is TGCAGCCCCGACCGACAGGGGGCAGAGACCCAGTACTTC.

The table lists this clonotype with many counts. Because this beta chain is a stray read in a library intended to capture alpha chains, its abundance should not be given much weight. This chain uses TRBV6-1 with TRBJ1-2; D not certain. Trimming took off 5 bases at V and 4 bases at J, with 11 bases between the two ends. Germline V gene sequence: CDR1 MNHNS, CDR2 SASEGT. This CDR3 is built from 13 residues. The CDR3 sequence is CASSYTGSYGYTF. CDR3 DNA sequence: TGTGCCAGCAGTTATACCGGGAGCTATGGCTACACCTTC.

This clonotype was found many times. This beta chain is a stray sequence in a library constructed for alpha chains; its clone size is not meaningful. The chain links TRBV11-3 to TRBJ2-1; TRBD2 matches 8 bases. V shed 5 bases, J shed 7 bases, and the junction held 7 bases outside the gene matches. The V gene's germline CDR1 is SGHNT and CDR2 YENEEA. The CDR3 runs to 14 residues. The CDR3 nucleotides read TGTGCCAGCAGCCAATACCCGGGAGGGAATGAGCAGTTCTTC. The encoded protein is CASSQYPGGNEQFF. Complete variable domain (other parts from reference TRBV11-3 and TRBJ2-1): EAGVVQSPRYKIIEKKQPVAFWCNPISGHNTLYWYLQNLGQGPELLIRYENEEAVDDSQLPKDRFSAERLKGVDSTLKIQPAELGDSAVYLCASSQYPGGNEQFFGPGTRLTVL.

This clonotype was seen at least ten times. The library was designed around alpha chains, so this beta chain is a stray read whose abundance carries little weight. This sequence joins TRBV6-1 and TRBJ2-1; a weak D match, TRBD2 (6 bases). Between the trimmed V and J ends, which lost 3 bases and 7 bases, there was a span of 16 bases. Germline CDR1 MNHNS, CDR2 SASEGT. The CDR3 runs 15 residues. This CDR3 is CASSERGGTFNEQFF. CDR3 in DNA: TGTGCCAGCAGTGAGAGAGGTGGGACTTTTAATGAGCAGTTCTTC.

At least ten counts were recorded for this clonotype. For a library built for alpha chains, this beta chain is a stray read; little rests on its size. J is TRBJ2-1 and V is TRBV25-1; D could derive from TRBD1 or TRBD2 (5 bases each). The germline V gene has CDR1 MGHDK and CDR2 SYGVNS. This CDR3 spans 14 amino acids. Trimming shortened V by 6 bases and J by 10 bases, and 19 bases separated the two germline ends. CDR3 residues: CASRFRDPRREQFF. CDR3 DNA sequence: TGTGCCAGCAGGTTCCGGGACCCCAGGAGGGAGCAGTTCTTC.

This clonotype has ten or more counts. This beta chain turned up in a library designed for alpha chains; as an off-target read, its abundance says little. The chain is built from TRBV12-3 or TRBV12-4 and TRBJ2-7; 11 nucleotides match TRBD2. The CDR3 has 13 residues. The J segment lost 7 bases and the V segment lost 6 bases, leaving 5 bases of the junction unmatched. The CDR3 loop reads CASSSGLAVEQYF. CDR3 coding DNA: TGTGCCAGCAGCTCGGGACTAGCGGTTGAGCAGTACTTC.

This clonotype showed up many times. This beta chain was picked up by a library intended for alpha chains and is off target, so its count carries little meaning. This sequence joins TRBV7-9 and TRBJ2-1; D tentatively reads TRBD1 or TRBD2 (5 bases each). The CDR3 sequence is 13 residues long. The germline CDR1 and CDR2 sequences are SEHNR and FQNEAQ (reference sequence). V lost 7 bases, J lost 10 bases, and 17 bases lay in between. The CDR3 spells CASMRDVMGEQFF. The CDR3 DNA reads TGTGCCAGCATGAGGGACGTTATGGGGGAGCAGTTCTTC.

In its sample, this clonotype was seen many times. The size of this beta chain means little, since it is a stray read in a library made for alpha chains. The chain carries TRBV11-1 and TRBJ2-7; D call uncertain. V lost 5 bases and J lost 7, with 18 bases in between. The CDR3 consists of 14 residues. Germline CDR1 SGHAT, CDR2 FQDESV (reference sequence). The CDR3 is CASSPAGSSREQYF. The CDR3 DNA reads TGTGCCAGCAGCCCCGCCGGGTCGTCGCGGGAGCAGTACTTC.